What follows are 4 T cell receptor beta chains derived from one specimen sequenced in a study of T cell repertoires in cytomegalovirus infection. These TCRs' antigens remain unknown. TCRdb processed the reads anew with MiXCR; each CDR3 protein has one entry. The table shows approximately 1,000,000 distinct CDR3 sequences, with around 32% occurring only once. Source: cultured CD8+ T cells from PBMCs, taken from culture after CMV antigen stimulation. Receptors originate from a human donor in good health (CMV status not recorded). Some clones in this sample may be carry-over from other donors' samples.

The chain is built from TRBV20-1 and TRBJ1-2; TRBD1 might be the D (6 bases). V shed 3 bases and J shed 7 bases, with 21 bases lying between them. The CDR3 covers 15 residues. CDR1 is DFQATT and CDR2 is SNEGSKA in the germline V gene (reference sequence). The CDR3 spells CSARGPGGAVSGYTF. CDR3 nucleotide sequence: TGCAGTGCTAGGGGTCCGGGGGGGGCGGTGAGTGGCTACACCTTC.

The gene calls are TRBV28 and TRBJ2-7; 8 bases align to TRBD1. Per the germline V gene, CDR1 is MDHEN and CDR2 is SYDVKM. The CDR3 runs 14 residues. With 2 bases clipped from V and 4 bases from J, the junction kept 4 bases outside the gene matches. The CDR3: CASSLAGGRYEQYV. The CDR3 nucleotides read TGTGCCAGCAGTTTAGCAGGGGGCAGGTACGAGCAGTACGTC.

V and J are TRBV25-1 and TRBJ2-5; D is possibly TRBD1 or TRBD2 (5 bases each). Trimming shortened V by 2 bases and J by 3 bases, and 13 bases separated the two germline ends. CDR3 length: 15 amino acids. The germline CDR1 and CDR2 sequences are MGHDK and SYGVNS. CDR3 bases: TGTGCCAGCAGTGAAGAGAGGGGAAGGGAAGAGACCCAGTACTTC. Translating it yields CASSEERGREETQYF.

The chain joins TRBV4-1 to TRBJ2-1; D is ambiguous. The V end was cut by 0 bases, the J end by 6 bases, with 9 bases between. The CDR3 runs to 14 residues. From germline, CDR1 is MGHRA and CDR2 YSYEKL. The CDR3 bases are TGCGCCAGCAGCCAAGAACCCAGGTCCAATGAGCAGTTCTTC. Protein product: CASSQEPRSNEQFF.